The 9 T cell receptor beta chains below all came from one sample that was sequenced in a study of post-analysis software for immune sequencing data. Their specific antigens are unknown. Prepared libraries of TCR beta cDNA carried unique molecular identifiers. MiXCR, applied by TCRdb to the PCR reads, yields one record per CDR3 protein. The table includes about 260,000 distinct CDR3 sequences, 36% detected once. Findings and caveats of the study: In patients, TRBV5-6, TRBV5-1 and TRBV20-1 belonged to five or six TRBV segments found more frequently than in controls.

Sequences were obtained from blood. The receptor set was obtained from a girl aged 5-17 years with multiple sclerosis.

In its sample, this clonotype was seen many times. The V gene is TRBV7-8, the J gene TRBJ2-1, with D unclear. Trimming pared 4 bases from V and 10 bases from J, leaving 8 bases between. This CDR3 is built from 11 residues. Germline-derived CDR1 and CDR2 are SGHVS and FQNEAQ. The CDR3 nucleotides are TGTGCCAGCAGCTCCCCGACGGAGCAGTTCTTC. This translates into CASSSPTEQFF.

The gene calls are TRBV11-3 and TRBJ2-5, with 7 bases lining up with TRBD1. CDR3 length equals 15 residues. In germline, CDR1 is SGHNT, CDR2 YENEEA. V shed 5 bases, J shed 1 base, and the junction held 7 bases outside the gene matches. The CDR3 is CASSPGTATQETQYF. The CDR3 bases are TGTGCCAGCAGCCCCGGGACAGCTACCCAAGAGACCCAGTACTTC.

Ten or more counts support this clonotype. The chain carries TRBV25-1 and TRBJ2-1, with 7 bases fitting TRBD2. The germline gives CDR1 MGHDK, CDR2 SYGVNS. The J segment lost 7 bases and the V segment lost 7 bases, leaving 7 bases of the junction unmatched. The CDR3 covers 13 residues. The CDR3: CASTRLAGNEQFF. DNA for the CDR3: TGTGCCAGCACCAGACTAGCCGGGAATGAGCAGTTCTTC. Drawing the rest from reference TRBV25-1 and TRBJ2-1, the complete variable domain is EADIYQTPRYLVIGTGKKITLECSQTMGHDKMYWYQQDPGMELHLIHYSYGVNSTEKGDLSSESTVSRIRTEHFPLTLESARPSHTSQYLCASTRLAGNEQFFGPGTRLTVL.

This clonotype was picked up a small number of times. The chain recombines TRBV4-2 with TRBJ2-1; maybe TRBD2 (7 bases). The germline V gene encodes CDR1 LGHNA and CDR2 YNFKEQ. The CDR3 is made up of 13 amino acids. Trimming pared 0 bases from V and 13 bases from J, leaving 13 bases between. In DNA, the CDR3 is TGTGCCAGCAGCCAAGATCAATGGGGGGGCCAGTTCTTC. It yields the protein CASSQDQWGGQFF.

The table lists this clonotype with a few counts. DNA of the CDR3: TGCAGTGCTAGCGGCGGGGAGCGACCCTACGAGCAGTACTTC. Amino acid sequence: CSASGGERPYEQYF. The chain employs TRBV20-1 and TRBJ2-7, with D perhaps TRBD2 (6 bases). The ends were cut back, 3 bases at V and 2 bases at J, with 14 bases in the middle. The CDR3 has 14 residues. Per the germline V gene, CDR1 is DFQATT and CDR2 is SNEGSKA (reference sequence).

The chain links TRBV4-2 to TRBJ2-3, with 10 bases matching TRBD1. Per germline, CDR1 LGHNA and CDR2 YNFKEQ. Trimming took 0 bases from V and 4 from J; bases not matched to a gene: 10. The CDR3 consists of 18 residues. The CDR3 spells CASSQDRRTGGVADTQYF. The CDR3 DNA follows: TGTGCCAGCAGCCAAGATCGCAGGACAGGGGGTGTCGCAGATACGCAGTATTTT.

This clonotype was seen a few times. The chain couples TRBV6-1 to TRBJ2-2; no firm D call. Germline V lookup: CDR1 MNHNS, CDR2 SASEGT. The CDR3 is 14 residues long. The V end was cut by 5 bases, the J end by 1 base, with 8 bases between. The chain's CDR3 is CASSPRVNTGELFF. The CDR3 region has the DNA TGTGCCAGCAGTCCTAGGGTGAACACCGGGGAGCTGTTTTTT.

The chain has TRBV12-3 or TRBV12-4 and TRBJ2-7; D is perhaps TRBD1 or TRBD2 (5 bases each). CDR3 size: 14 residues. V lost 4 bases, J lost 1 base, and 11 bases lay in between. The CDR3 loop reads CASSSGTDSYEQYF. CDR3 in DNA: TGTGCCAGCAGTTCCGGGACGGATTCCTACGAGCAGTACTTC.

The chain links TRBV11-2 to TRBJ2-7; TRBD2 matches at 7 bases. From germline, CDR1 is SGHAT and CDR2 FQNNGV. V lost 5 bases and J lost 4; bases outside the gene matches: 20. There are 18 residues in the CDR3. Written as DNA, the CDR3 is TGTGCCAGCAGCCATTTGGCCGGCGGGAGCTCAGCCTATTACGAGCAGTACTTC. Amino acids: CASSHLAGGSSAYYEQYF.